The 5 T cell receptor beta chains listed next were all sequenced from one sample in a study of tissue T cells after allogeneic stem cell transplantation. Measured with immunoSEQ multiplex PCR; TCRdb has only the in-frame clones, and not every one. Altogether fewer than 9,500 clones are present, around 78% being singletons, with the ten largest covering approximately 15%. The input for sequencing was skin, taken at autopsy. The source of these receptors is a male patient of 60 years or more with steroid-refractory graft-versus-host disease after an allogeneic stem cell transplant. Among the T cells, some may be from the graft donor.

CDR3 DNA: TGTGCCAGCAGTTTCGGCGGCAACAGGGTAAGCGAGCAGTACTTC. As protein: CASSFGGNRVSEQYF. The V and J genes are TRBV28 and TRBJ2-7, with D possibly matching TRBD1 (6 bases). The CDR3 length is 15 residues. V gave up 3 bases and J gave up 6 bases, with 18 bases separating them. Germline lookup yields CDR1 MDHEN and CDR2 SYDVKM. The full variable domain, completed using reference TRBV28 and TRBJ2-7, is DVKVTQSSRYLVKRTGEKVFLECVQDMDHENMFWYRQDPGLGLRLIYFSYDVKMKEKGDIPEGYSVSREKKERFSLILESASTNQTSMYLCASSFGGNRVSEQYFGPGTRLTVT.

The CDR3 sequence is CASSQEVLLAGRTGELFF. The CDR3 nucleotides are TGCGCCAGCAGCCAAGAAGTACTGCTAGCGGGGAGGACCGGGGAGCTGTTTTTT. This chain joins TRBV4-1 and TRBJ2-2, with TRBD2 identical over 9 bases. V gave up 0 bases and J gave up 5 bases; unmatched junction bases: 10. The CDR3 totals 18 residues. The germline V gene encodes CDR1 MGHRA and CDR2 YSYEKL.

V and J are TRBV6-2 or TRBV6-3 and TRBJ1-5, with D hard to call. The CDR3 is made up of 14 amino acids. With 6 bases removed from V and 2 bases from J, the gap between germline ends came to 11 bases. Looked up from germline, CDR1 is MNHEY and CDR2 is SVGEGT. CDR3 coding DNA: TGTGCCAGCAGCTCTCGGGGAGGCAATCAGCCCCAGCATTTT. As protein: CASSSRGGNQPQHF.

This chain links TRBV4-3 with TRBJ2-7; 9 nucleotides line up with TRBD2. The CDR3 runs 13 residues. CDR1 and CDR2 from the germline V gene are LGHNA and YSLEER. With 5 bases clipped from V and 5 bases from J, the junction kept 4 bases outside the gene matches. The CDR3 loop is CASSAGLANEQYF. The CDR3, as DNA: TGCGCCAGCAGCGCGGGACTAGCCAACGAGCAGTACTTC.

V and J are TRBV4-1 and TRBJ1-3; D remains ambiguous. Germline CDR1 reads MGHRA; CDR2 reads YSYEKL. The CDR3 loop spans 15 amino acids. Trimming stripped 1 base from V and 2 bases from J, with 9 bases between. The CDR3 loop is CASSQVVGPGNTIYF. CDR3 in DNA: TGCGCCAGCAGCCAAGTCGTAGGGCCTGGAAACACCATATATTTT.